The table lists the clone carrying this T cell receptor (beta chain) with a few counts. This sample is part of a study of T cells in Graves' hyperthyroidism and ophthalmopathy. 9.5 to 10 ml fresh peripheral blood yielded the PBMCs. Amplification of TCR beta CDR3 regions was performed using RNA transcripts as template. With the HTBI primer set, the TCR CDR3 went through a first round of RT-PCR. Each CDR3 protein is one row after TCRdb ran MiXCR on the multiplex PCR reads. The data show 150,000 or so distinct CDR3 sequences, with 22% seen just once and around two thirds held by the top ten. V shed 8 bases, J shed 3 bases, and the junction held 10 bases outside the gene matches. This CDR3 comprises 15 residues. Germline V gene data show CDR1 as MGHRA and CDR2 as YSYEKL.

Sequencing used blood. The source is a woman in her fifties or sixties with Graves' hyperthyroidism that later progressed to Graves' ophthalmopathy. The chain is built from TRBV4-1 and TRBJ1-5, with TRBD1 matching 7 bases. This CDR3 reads CASSLPDRANQPQHF. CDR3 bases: TGCGCCAGCTCGCTACCTGACAGGGCCAATCAGCCCCAGCATTTT.